Listed here are 20 T cell receptor beta chains from one sample, sequenced in a study of OX40 agonist ivuxolimab in advanced cancers. Only in-frame clones appear in the TCRdb table, and some are missing; sequencing was by immunoSEQ multiplex PCR. The sample lists 65,000 to 85,000 clones, more than 70% occurring once. The source was CD4+ or CD8+ T cells sorted from blood, collected in a trial of the OX40 agonist ivuxolimab. The receptors were sampled from an adult with an advanced solid tumor such as melanoma, head and neck, liver or kidney cancer.

A note on this clone: This CDR3 is also generated by other DNA sequences in the sample. The V gene is TRBV11-2, the J gene TRBJ1-2; a possible D gene is TRBD1 (6 bases). Looked up from germline, CDR1 is SGHAT and CDR2 is FQNNGV. The V and J ends lost 4 bases and 2 bases respectively, with 8 bases between them. The CDR3 has 13 residues. The CDR3 protein is CASSSQGNYGYTF. CDR3 in DNA: TGTGCCAGCAGCTCTCAGGGGAACTATGGCTACACCTTC.

The chain combines TRBV5-1 with TRBJ2-5, with D unresolved. CDR3 size: 12 residues. V was shortened by 2 bases and J by 3 bases, with 5 bases between the two germline ends. CDR1 is SGHRS, CDR2 YFSETQ, per germline. The CDR3 DNA follows: TGCGCCAGCAGCTTACGGGAAGAGACCCAGTACTTC. Amino acids: CASSLREETQYF. Full variable domain (remainder filled in from reference TRBV5-1 and TRBJ2-5): KAGVTQTPRYLIKTRGQQVTLSCSPISGHRSVSWYQQTPGQGLQFLFEYFSETQRNKGNFPGRFSGRQFSNSRSEMNVSTLELGDSALYLCASSLREETQYFGPGTRLLVL.

In nucleotides, the CDR3 is TGCGCCAGCAGCTCTCTAGCGGGGGGCTCAGATACGCAGTATTTT. This codes for CASSSLAGGSDTQYF. This rearrangement joins TRBV5-1 to TRBJ2-3; the match to TRBD2 covers 11 bases. This CDR3 contains 15 residues. The trim removed 3 bases at V and 4 bases at J, leaving 4 bases unmatched. Germline CDR1 is SGHRS and CDR2 is YFSETQ.

This clone was seen just once. The rearrangement links TRBV10-3 to TRBJ2-2; tentative D call: TRBD1 (6 bases). This CDR3 spans 14 amino acids. The V end was cut by 7 bases, the J end by 2 bases, with 11 bases between. CDR1 is ENHRY and CDR2 is SYGVKD in the germline V gene. The chain's CDR3 is CAITAGVNTGELFF. In nucleotides, the CDR3 is TGTGCCATCACGGCAGGGGTAAACACCGGGGAGCTGTTTTTT.

The V and J genes are TRBV5-8 and TRBJ1-4, with a possible D match to TRBD1 (5 bases). The CDR3 is made up of 15 amino acids. V lost 4 bases to trimming and J lost 4 bases, with 14 bases between them. Per germline, CDR1 SGHTS and CDR2 YDEGEE. This CDR3 reads CASSPGGMNNEKLFF. The CDR3 DNA reads TGTGCCAGCAGCCCGGGGGGTATGAATAATGAAAAACTGTTTTTT.

The rearrangement joins TRBV5-1 to TRBJ2-5, with D perhaps TRBD1 or TRBD2 (5 bases each). The V gene lost 0 bases and the J gene lost 7 bases, with 10 bases spanning the gap. In germline, CDR1 is SGHRS, CDR2 YFSETQ. The CDR3 has 13 amino acids. The CDR3 DNA is TGCGCCAGCAGCTTGGAGGTTGGGGGGACCCAGTACTTC. This codes for CASSLEVGGTQYF. The variable domain in full, with the rest retrieved from reference TRBV5-1 and TRBJ2-5, is KAGVTQTPRYLIKTRGQQVTLSCSPISGHRSVSWYQQTPGQGLQFLFEYFSETQRNKGNFPGRFSGRQFSNSRSEMNVSTLELGDSALYLCASSLEVGGTQYFGPGTRLLVL.

This chain uses TRBV2 with TRBJ2-2; unclear D gene. Germline V lookup: CDR1 SNHLY, CDR2 FYNNEI. The CDR3 contains 13 residues. The V end was cut by 6 bases, the J end by 5 bases, with 10 bases between. CDR3 in amino acids: CASRLDITGELFF. The CDR3 region has the DNA TGTGCCAGCAGACTTGACATAACCGGGGAGCTGTTTTTT.

The chain carries TRBV4-2 and TRBJ2-3; 11 bases match TRBD2. This CDR3 has 17 amino acids. V was clipped by 4 bases and J by 0 bases; unmatched bases: 6. Per the germline V gene, CDR1 is LGHNA and CDR2 is YNFKEQ. The CDR3 spells CASSRIAGGTSTDTQYF. CDR3 coding DNA: TGTGCCAGCAGCCGTATAGCGGGGGGGACTAGCACAGATACGCAGTATTTT.

There are a few counts of this clone. This chain links TRBV6-1 with TRBJ2-7; no reliable D call. The CDR3 covers 12 residues. Trimming stripped 3 bases from V and 4 bases from J, with 7 bases between. Germline CDR1 and CDR2: MNHNS and SASEGT. CDR3 protein: CASSEFSYEQYF. The DNA of the CDR3 is TGTGCCAGCAGTGAGTTCTCATACGAGCAGTACTTC.

V is TRBV5-1 and J is TRBJ2-1; tentative D call: TRBD1 (6 bases). The germline V gene encodes CDR1 SGHRS and CDR2 YFSETQ. V was cut by 4 bases and J by 5 bases, with 10 bases left in between. The CDR3 consists of 13 residues. CDR3 sequence (DNA): TGCGCCAGCAGCCGCAAGGGGGACAATGAGCAGTTCTTC. Its translation: CASSRKGDNEQFF.

The J gene is TRBJ2-1, the V gene TRBV5-5; possibly TRBD1 or TRBD2 for D (5 bases each). V was cut by 1 base and J by 2 bases, with 13 bases left in between. The CDR3 runs to 16 residues. Germline lookup yields CDR1 SGHKS and CDR2 YYEKEE (reference sequence). The CDR3 DNA reads as TGTGCCAGCAGCTTGCTTAGCGACAGCACCTACAATGAGCAGTTCTTC. Its protein is CASSLLSDSTYNEQFF.

V usage is TRBV18 and J usage is TRBJ1-3; D gene uncertain. Trimming pared 6 bases from V and 2 bases from J, leaving 14 bases between. CDR1 is KGHSH, CDR2 LQKENI, per germline. The CDR3 is 15 residues long. Here the CDR3 reads CASSSSSIAGNTIYF. Written as DNA, the CDR3 is TGTGCCAGCTCCAGCTCGTCGATCGCTGGAAACACCATATATTTT.

This rearrangement joins TRBV19 to TRBJ2-3; 11 bases agree with TRBD2. Losses at the gene ends were 5 bases for V and 4 bases for J; bases not matched to a gene: 5. The germline CDR1 and CDR2 sequences are LNHDA and SQIVND (reference sequence). CDR3 length: 15 amino acids. CDR3 DNA: TGTGCCAGTAGTTTTAGCGGGGGGGAAGCAGATACGCAGTATTTT. Residues: CASSFSGGEADTQYF. Full variable domain (rest looked up from reference TRBV19 and TRBJ2-3): DGGITQSPKYLFRKEGQNVTLSCEQNLNHDAMYWYRQDPGQGLRLIYYSQIVNDFQKGDIAEGYSVSREKKESFPLTVTSAQKNPTAFYLCASSFSGGEADTQYFGPGTRLTVL.

Comments on this clone: The sample holds other DNA sequences that translate to the same CDR3. The V call is TRBV14, the J call TRBJ1-2; D unclear. The CDR3 runs to 13 residues. Germline V gene data show CDR1 as SGHDN and CDR2 as FVKESK. The germline V and J ends were trimmed by 0 bases and 4 bases, with 6 bases remaining between them. DNA of the CDR3: TGTGCCAGCAGCCAAGATCGAGGCTATGGCTACACCTTC. This codes for CASSQDRGYGYTF.

The chain is built from TRBV6-1 and TRBJ1-1; 8 nucleotides line up with TRBD1. The length of the CDR3 is 13 residues. With 6 bases clipped from V and 6 bases from J, the junction kept 6 bases outside the gene matches. Germline V gene data show CDR1 as MNHNS and CDR2 as SASEGT. CDR3 in amino acids: CASSTGGRAEAFF. DNA for the CDR3: TGTGCCAGCAGCACAGGGGGTAGGGCTGAAGCTTTCTTT.

The genes are TRBV19 and TRBJ1-6; 7 bases align to TRBD1. Germline V gives CDR1 LNHDA, CDR2 SQIVND (reference sequence). The CDR3 has 14 amino acids. V lost 3 bases to trimming and J lost 9 bases; unmatched junction nucleotides: 5. Written as DNA, the CDR3 is TGTGCCAGTAGTATCGGACAGGCTGGTTCACCCCTCCACTTT. Its translation: CASSIGQAGSPLHF. The full variable domain, its missing parts supplied by reference TRBV19 and TRBJ1-6, is DGGITQSPKYLFRKEGQNVTLSCEQNLNHDAMYWYRQDPGQGLRLIYYSQIVNDFQKGDIAEGYSVSREKKESFPLTVTSAQKNPTAFYLCASSIGQAGSPLHFGNGTRLTVT.

The V and J genes are TRBV5-1 and TRBJ1-2; D gene uncertain. Germline-derived CDR1 and CDR2 are SGHRS and YFSETQ. V dropped 1 base and J dropped 4 bases, with 8 bases sitting between them. CDR3 size: 13 residues. CDR3 in DNA: TGCGCCAGCAGCTTGACCCAGGCCTATGGCTACACCTTC. Translated, it gives CASSLTQAYGYTF.

The genes are TRBV10-1 and TRBJ2-5, with D tentatively TRBD2 (7 bases). The germline gives CDR1 WNHNN, CDR2 SYGVQD (reference sequence). The CDR3 has 18 residues. V was cut by 5 bases and J by 5 bases, with 27 bases left in between. CDR3 residues: CASSTRVVRMGGHETQYF. The CDR3 DNA reads TGCGCCAGCAGTACCCGAGTCGTGAGAATGGGGGGGCACGAGACCCAGTACTTC.

The chain links TRBV6-5 to TRBJ2-7, with 8 positions matching TRBD1. This CDR3 spans 15 amino acids. Germline CDR1 reads MNHEY; CDR2 reads SVGAGI. With 7 bases clipped from V and 3 bases from J, the junction kept 11 bases outside the gene matches. The CDR3 region is CASTPLQGGGYEQYF. Written as DNA, the CDR3 is TGTGCCAGCACCCCACTACAGGGGGGCGGCTACGAGCAGTACTTC.

CDR3 coding DNA: TGTGCCAGCAGGCAGGAGAACACCATATATTTT. It encodes CASRQENTIYF. The rearrangement links TRBV6-5 to TRBJ1-3; D call uncertain. The CDR3 length is 11 residues. The germline V and J ends were trimmed by 6 bases and 7 bases, with 7 bases remaining between them. CDR1 MNHEY and CDR2 SVGAGI come from the germline V gene.